The TCR beta chain under discussion was sequenced for a study of T-cell memory formation after mild COVID-19. Study details: TCR clusters largely stayed donor specific. Study-level points and caveats: A second wave expanding day 15 to 37 was CD4+-biased; contracting clones were balanced. Researchers found some responding clones in pre-infection memory, a sign that cross-reactive memory joined.

Germline CDR1 reads SGDLS; CDR2 reads YYNGEE. The V end lost 3 bases, the J end lost 4 bases, and 17 bases lay between the germline ends. The CDR3 is 15 residues long. TCR alpha and TCR beta cDNA libraries carrying sample barcodes and UMIs were produced by 5'RACE using constant-segment primers. TCRdb reprocessed the 5' RACE reads via MiXCR and lists one record per CDR3 protein. Altogether around 200,000 distinct CDR3 sequences are present, over 20% being singletons, with the ten largest covering more than 20%. This clonotype was recorded a few times. The target antigen is unknown. V usage is TRBV9 and J usage is TRBJ2-7; tentative D call: TRBD2 (5 bases). Sequencing used PBMCs or a T cell subset sorted from them (not recorded which). The clonotype originates from an adult woman who had mild COVID-19 (a few samples of this study predate the infection). Cell type and time point are not known. The CDR3 sequence: CASSAYRRGSYEQYF. The CDR3 DNA follows: TGTGCCAGCAGCGCCTATCGACGGGGTTCTTACGAGCAGTACTTC.